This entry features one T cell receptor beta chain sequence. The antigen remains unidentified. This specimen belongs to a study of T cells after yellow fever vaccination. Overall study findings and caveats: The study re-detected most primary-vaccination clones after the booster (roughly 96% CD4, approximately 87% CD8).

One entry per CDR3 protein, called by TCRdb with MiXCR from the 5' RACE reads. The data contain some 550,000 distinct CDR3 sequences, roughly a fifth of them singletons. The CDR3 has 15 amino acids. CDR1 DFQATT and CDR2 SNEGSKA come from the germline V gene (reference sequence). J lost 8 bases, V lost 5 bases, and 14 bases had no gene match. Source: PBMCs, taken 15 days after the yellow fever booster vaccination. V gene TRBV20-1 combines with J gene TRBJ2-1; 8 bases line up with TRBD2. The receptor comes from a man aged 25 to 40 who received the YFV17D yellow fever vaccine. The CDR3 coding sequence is TGCAGTGCTTCAGGTCATGCGGGAGGAAGAGATGAGCAGTTCTTC. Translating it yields CSASGHAGGRDEQFF.